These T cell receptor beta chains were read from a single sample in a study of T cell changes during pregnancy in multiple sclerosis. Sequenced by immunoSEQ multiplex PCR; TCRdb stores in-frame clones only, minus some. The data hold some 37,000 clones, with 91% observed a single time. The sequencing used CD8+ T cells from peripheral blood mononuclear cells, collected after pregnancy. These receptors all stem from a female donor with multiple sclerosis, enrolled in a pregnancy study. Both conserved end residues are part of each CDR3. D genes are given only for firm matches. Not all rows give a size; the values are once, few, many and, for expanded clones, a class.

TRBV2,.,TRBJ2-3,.,CASRYTDTQYF,TGTGCCAGCAGGTATACAGATACGCAGTATTTT
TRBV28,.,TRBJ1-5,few,CASSLVASSNQPQHF,TGTGCCAGCAGTTTGGTCGCGAGCAGCAATCAGCCCCAGCATTTT
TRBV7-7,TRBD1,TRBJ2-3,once,CASSLTDQGGDTQYF,TGTGCCAGCAGCTTAACAGACCAAGGGGGCGATACGCAGTATTTT
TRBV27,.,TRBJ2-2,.,CASRQTGTGELFF,TGTGCCAGCAGACAGACAGGCACCGGGGAGCTGTTTTTT
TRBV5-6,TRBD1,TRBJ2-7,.,CASNLDRDYEQYF,TGTGCCAGCAACCTTGACAGGGACTACGAGCAGTACTTC
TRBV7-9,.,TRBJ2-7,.,CASSLVNGEQYF,TGTGCCAGCAGCTTAGTGAACGGCGAGCAGTACTTC
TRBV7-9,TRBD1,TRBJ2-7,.,CASSSDRVSPTYEQYF,TGTGCCAGCAGCTCGGACAGGGTATCTCCCACCTACGAGCAGTACTTC
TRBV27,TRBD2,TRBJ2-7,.,CASRMRLAGQYEQYF,TGTGCCAGCAGAATGAGACTAGCGGGTCAATACGAGCAGTACTTC
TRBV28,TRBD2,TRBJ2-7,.,CASSLALAGERGEQYF,TGTGCCAGCAGTTTAGCACTAGCGGGAGAAAGGGGCGAGCAGTACTTC
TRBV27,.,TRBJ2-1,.,CASSSGFYHNEQFF,TGTGCCAGCAGTTCGGGATTTTACCACAATGAGCAGTTCTTC
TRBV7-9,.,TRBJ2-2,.,CATSGGINPPNTGELFF,TGTGCCACCTCCGGAGGAATCAACCCACCGAACACCGGGGAGCTGTTTTTT
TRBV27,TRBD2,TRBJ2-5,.,CASSPRTSGQRETQYF,TGTGCCAGCAGTCCCAGGACTAGCGGACAACGGGAGACCCAGTACTTC
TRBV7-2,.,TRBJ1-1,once,CASSLGLTEAFF,TGTGCCAGCAGCTTAGGGCTCACTGAAGCTTTCTTT
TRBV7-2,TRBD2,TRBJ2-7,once,CASSHPNSGSHYEQYF,TGTGCCAGCAGCCATCCTAATAGCGGGAGCCATTACGAGCAGTACTTC
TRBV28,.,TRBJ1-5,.,CASSLFQGSQPQHF,TGTGCCAGCAGTTTATTTCAGGGGAGTCAGCCCCAGCATTTT
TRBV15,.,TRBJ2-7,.,CATSRAGHEQYF,TGTGCCACCAGCAGAGCAGGGCACGAGCAGTACTTC
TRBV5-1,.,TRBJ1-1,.,CASSRSRGNTEAFF,TGCGCCAGCAGCCGTTCCAGGGGGAACACTGAAGCTTTCTTT
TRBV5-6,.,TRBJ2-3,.,CASIWQAVPSTDTQYF,TGTGCCAGCATATGGCAAGCGGTCCCTAGCACAGATACGCAGTATTTT
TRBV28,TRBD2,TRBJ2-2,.,CASSKGLAGLRAGELFF,TGTGCCAGCAGTAAGGGACTAGCGGGATTGAGGGCCGGGGAGCTGTTTTTT
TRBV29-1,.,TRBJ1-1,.,CSVGSGQPNTEAFF,TGCAGCGTTGGTAGTGGACAGCCCAACACTGAAGCTTTCTTT
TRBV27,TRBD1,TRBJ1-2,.,CASSLFPGGDYGYTF,TGTGCCAGCAGTTTATTTCCAGGGGGTGACTATGGCTACACCTTC
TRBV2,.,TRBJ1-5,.,CASSGGQPQHF,TGTGCCAGCAGTGGAGGGCAGCCCCAGCATTTT
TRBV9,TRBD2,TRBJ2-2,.,CASSAAGGHTGELFF,TGTGCCAGCAGCGCGGCGGGGGGGCACACCGGGGAGCTGTTTTTT
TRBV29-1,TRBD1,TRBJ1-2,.,CSMTGDNYGYTF,TGCAGTATGACAGGGGATAACTATGGCTACACCTTC
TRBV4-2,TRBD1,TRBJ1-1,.,CASSQDRGRGRSAEAFF,TGTGCCAGCAGCCAAGATAGGGGCAGGGGGCGGTCGGCTGAAGCTTTCTTT
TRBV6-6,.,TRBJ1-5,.,CASSYGQQDSNQPQHF,TGTGCCAGCAGTTACGGCCAGCAGGATAGCAATCAGCCCCAGCATTTT
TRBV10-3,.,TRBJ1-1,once,CAISEFRQTRDTEAFF,TGTGCCATCAGTGAGTTTCGCCAGACCAGGGACACTGAAGCTTTCTTT
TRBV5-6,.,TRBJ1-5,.,CASSLGAAGRPQHF,TGTGCCAGCAGCTTGGGGGCGGCGGGACGGCCCCAGCATTTT
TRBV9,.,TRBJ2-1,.,CASSSEGVGYNEQFF,TGTGCCAGCAGCTCCGAGGGGGTTGGCTACAATGAGCAGTTCTTC
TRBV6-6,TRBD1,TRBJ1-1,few,CASTVDRGYTEAFF,TGTGCCAGCACCGTGGACAGGGGTTACACTGAAGCTTTCTTT
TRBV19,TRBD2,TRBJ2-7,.,CASKGLAGSEQYF,TGTGCCAGTAAGGGACTAGCGGGGTCTGAGCAGTACTTC
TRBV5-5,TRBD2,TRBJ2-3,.,CASSLGLAGATDTQYF,TGTGCCAGCAGCTTGGGGCTAGCGGGAGCGACAGATACGCAGTATTTT
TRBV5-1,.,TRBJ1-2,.,CASSSTWGGRGYTF,TGCGCCAGCAGCTCTACCTGGGGGGGGCGCGGCTACACCTTC
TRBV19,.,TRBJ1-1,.,CASTTANTEAFF,TGTGCCTCGACAACCGCCAACACTGAAGCTTTCTTT
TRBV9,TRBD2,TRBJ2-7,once,CASSASGAGEQYF,TGTGCCAGCAGCGCTAGCGGGGCAGGGGAGCAGTACTTC
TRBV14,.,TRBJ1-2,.,CASSPNKNSYGYTF,TGTGCCAGCAGCCCTAATAAGAACAGCTATGGCTACACCTTC
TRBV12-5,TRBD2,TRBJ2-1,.,CASGGPGLAYNEQFF,TGTGCTAGTGGGGGACCGGGACTAGCCTACAATGAGCAGTTCTTC
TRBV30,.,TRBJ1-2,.,CAWSVRPGRRGYGYTF,TGTGCCTGGAGTGTACGGCCGGGGAGGAGAGGCTATGGCTACACCTTC
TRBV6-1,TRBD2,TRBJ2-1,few,CASSLLAGPHNEQFF,TGTGCCAGCAGCCTACTAGCGGGGCCTCACAATGAGCAGTTCTTC
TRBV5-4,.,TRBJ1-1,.,CASSFRNTEAFF,TGTGCCAGCAGCTTTCGGAACACTGAAGCTTTCTTT
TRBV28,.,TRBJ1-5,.,CASSFGLNQPQHF,TGTGCCAGCAGTTTTGGCCTCAATCAGCCCCAGCATTTT
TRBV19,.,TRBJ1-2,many,CASRVKQGKRSYGYTF,TGTGCCAGTAGGGTCAAACAGGGAAAGCGGAGCTATGGCTACACCTTC
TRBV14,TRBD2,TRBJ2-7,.,CASSQDRASGVVGPYEQYF,TGTGCCAGCAGCCAAGATAGGGCTAGCGGGGTCGTTGGGCCCTACGAGCAGTACTTC
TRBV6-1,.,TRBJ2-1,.,CASRGSSYNEQFF,TGTGCCAGCAGGGGGAGCTCCTACAATGAGCAGTTCTTC
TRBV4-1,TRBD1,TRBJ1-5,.,CASSPRQGLNQPQHF,TGCGCCAGCAGCCCGCGACAGGGTCTTAATCAGCCCCAGCATTTT
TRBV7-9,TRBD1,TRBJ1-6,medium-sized,CASSLGQGPSPLHF,TGTGCCAGCAGCCTCGGACAGGGCCCATCACCCCTCCACTTT
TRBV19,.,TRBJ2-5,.,CASSIGGVLETQYF,TGTGCCAGTAGTATAGGCGGGGTACTTGAGACCCAGTACTTC
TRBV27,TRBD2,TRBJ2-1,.,CASSSKREYNEQFF,TGTGCCAGCAGTTCGAAGCGGGAATACAATGAGCAGTTCTTC
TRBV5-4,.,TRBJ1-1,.,CASSFTSGNTEAFF,TGTGCCAGCAGCTTTACGTCAGGGAACACTGAAGCTTTCTTT